The TCR beta chain described here comes from a study of blood T cell repertoires in COVID-19. Study summary: Specimens from acute and convalescent COVID-19 originated in the United States, Italy and Spain. The analysed material was cDNA or gDNA that came from T cells, B-cell-depleted T cells, or PBMCs.

In the authors' methods: By means of reference gene primer amplification, nucleated cell counts were estimated. Libraries were prepared by immunoSEQ multiplex PCR; TCRdb keeps only in-frame clonotypes and omits some of them. V and J calls and clone size come straight from that table; D and trimming were deduced from the DNA. This sample has hundreds of thousands of clones; roughly 88% occur once, and the top ten carry about 0.7%. V was clipped by 2 bases and J by 4 bases; unmatched bases: 9. Germline V gives CDR1 KGHDR, CDR2 SFDVKD. The CDR3 loop spans 17 amino acids. Sequences were obtained from peripheral blood. V usage is TRBV24-1 and J usage is TRBJ1-1; 10 bases line up with TRBD1. The origin of this receptor is a human donor in a cohort sampled during active COVID-19. The CDR3 sequence: CATSDSRQGAGSTEAFF. The CDR3 DNA sequence: TGTGCCACCAGTGATTCGAGACAGGGGGCTGGGAGCACTGAAGCTTTCTTT.